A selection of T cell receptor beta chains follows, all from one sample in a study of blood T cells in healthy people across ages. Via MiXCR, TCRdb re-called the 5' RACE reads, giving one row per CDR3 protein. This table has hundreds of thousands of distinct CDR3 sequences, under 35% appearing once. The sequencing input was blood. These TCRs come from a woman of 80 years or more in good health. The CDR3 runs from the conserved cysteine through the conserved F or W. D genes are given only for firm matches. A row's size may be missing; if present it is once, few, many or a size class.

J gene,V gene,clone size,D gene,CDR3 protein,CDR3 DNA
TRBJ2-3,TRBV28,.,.,CASSGRARGDTQYF,TGTGCCAGCAGTGGCAGGGCGCGAGGGGATACGCAGTATTTT
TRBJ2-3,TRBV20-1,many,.,CSARGSSSTQYF,TGCAGTGCTAGAGGCAGTAGCAGTACGCAGTATTTT
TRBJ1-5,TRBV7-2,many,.,CASSLSNTNQPQHF,TGTGCCAGCAGCTTATCGAATACGAATCAGCCCCAGCATTTT
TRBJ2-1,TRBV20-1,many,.,CSARDMASSYNEQFF,TGCAGTGCTAGAGATATGGCGAGCTCCTACAATGAGCAGTTCTTC
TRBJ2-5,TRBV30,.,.,CALKGGNQGTQYF,TGTGCCCTAAAAGGCGGGAACCAAGGGACCCAGTACTTC
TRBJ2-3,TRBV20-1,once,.,CSARPGNTDTQYF,TGCAGTGCTAGACCCGGGAACACAGATACGCAGTATTTT
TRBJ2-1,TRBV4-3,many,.,CASSQDRLGASSYNEQFF,TGCGCCAGCAGCCAAGATCGGTTAGGGGCTAGCTCCTACAATGAGCAGTTCTTC
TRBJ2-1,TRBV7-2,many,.,CASSLRGAGSYNEQFF,TGTGCCAGCAGCTTACGTGGGGCGGGCTCGTACAATGAGCAGTTCTTC
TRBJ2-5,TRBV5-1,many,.,CASSLDGRDQETQYF,TGCGCCAGCAGCTTGGATGGGCGGGACCAAGAGACCCAGTACTTC
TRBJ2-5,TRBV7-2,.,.,CASSSEGGGKTQYF,TGTGCCAGCAGCTCCGAGGGAGGAGGGAAGACCCAGTACTTC
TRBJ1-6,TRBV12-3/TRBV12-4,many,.,CASSPQRNSPLHF,TGTGCCAGCAGCCCCCAGAGGAATTCACCCCTCCACTTT
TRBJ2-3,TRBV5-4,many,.,CASSVRDGTDTQYF,TGTGCCAGCAGCGTGAGGGACGGCACAGATACGCAGTATTTT
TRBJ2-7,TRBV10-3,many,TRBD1,CATVLGQGAYEQYF,TGTGCCACAGTCCTCGGACAGGGAGCCTACGAGCAGTACTTC
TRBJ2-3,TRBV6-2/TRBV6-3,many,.,CASSYPRQNRPSTDTQYF,TGTGCCAGCAGTTACCCCCGACAGAATCGTCCTAGCACAGATACGCAGTATTTT
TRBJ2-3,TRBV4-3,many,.,CASSQRQGSTDTQYF,TGCGCCAGCAGCCAACGTCAGGGTAGTACAGATACGCAGTATTTT
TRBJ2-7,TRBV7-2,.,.,CASSLGGKLSYEQYF,TGTGCCAGCAGCTTAGGGGGCAAACTCTCCTACGAGCAGTACTTC
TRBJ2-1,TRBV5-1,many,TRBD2,CASSLLIGLVSYNEQFF,TGCGCCAGCAGCTTGTTAATCGGACTAGTTTCCTACAATGAGCAGTTCTTC